This T cell receptor beta chain was sequenced during a study of cytomegalovirus exposure and HLA in healthy donors. Findings of the study overall: There were several of the most significant clusters that appeared linked to common viral pathogens in a later analysis.

The CDR3 is 13 residues long. In germline, CDR1 is GTSNPN, CDR2 SVGIG (reference sequence). J lost 5 bases, V lost 2 bases, and 3 bases had no gene match. Comments on this clone: The antigen is undetermined.

The PCR contained 60 Vbeta and 13 Jbeta primers. The repertoire was sequenced with immunoSEQ multiplex PCR; TCRdb's copy has only in-frame clones and lacks some. The data contain under 120,000 clones, 65% to 80% of them singletons. Material: PBMCs. This receptor was taken from a female donor in good health and CMV-seropositive. The rearrangement links TRBV30 to TRBJ1-2; 9 positions match TRBD1. The CDR3 region has the DNA TGTGCCTGGAGTTCGGGACAGGGTTATGGCTACACCTTC. Translating it yields CAWSSGQGYGYTF.